This T cell receptor beta chain was captured in a study of response to subunit inactivated influenza vaccine. Study-level points and caveats: Each seasonal flu vaccination may recruit only limited new T cells, authors suggested.

Germline CDR1 SGDLS, CDR2 YYNGEE. The V end lost 3 bases, the J end lost 5 bases, and 14 bases lay between the germline ends. The CDR3 has 15 amino acids. This clonotype came up many times. Its antigen is not known. TCRdb passed the RT-PCR reads through MiXCR, listing each CDR3 protein once. This table holds roughly 150,000 distinct CDR3 sequences, approximately 10% found once. This TCR derives from a man aged 45 to 65 who received an inactivated influenza vaccine. Sequenced material: non-naive T cells sorted from PBMCs, taken roughly 45 days after vaccination. The rearrangement joins TRBV9 to TRBJ1-4; D gene unclear. DNA of the CDR3: TGTGCCAGCAGCGCAGATCAGGACCCCAATGAAAAACTGTTTTTT. As protein: CASSADQDPNEKLFF. Together with reference TRBV9 and TRBJ1-4, the CDR3 gives the full variable domain: DSGVTQTPKHLITATGQRVTLRCSPRSGDLSVYWYQQSLDQGLQFLIQYYNGEERAKGNILERFSAQQFPDLHSELNLSSLELGDSALYFCASSADQDPNEKLFFGSGTQLSVL.